These 26 T cell receptor beta chains share one sample of origin, sequenced in a study of T and B cells in COVID-19 patients. TRB rearrangements were amplified by multiplex PCR with BIOMED2 TRB-A/B primers. One entry per CDR3 protein results from TCRdb running MiXCR on the multiplex PCR reads. Among approximately 17,000 distinct CDR3 sequences listed, 25% to 35% were seen once. TRB was amplified from around 250-500 ng of blood genomic DNA. Sequencing was performed on blood. The receptors were sampled from a human donor who had recovered from COVID-19.

The chain is built from TRBV19 and TRBJ1-1; D is possibly TRBD1 (6 bases). The germline V gene has CDR1 LNHDA and CDR2 SQIVND (reference sequence). The CDR3 consists of 16 residues. Trimming left V 6 bases short and J 1 base short, with 18 bases between. Here the CDR3 reads CASSDGGPTGNTEAFF. The CDR3 bases are TGTGCCAGTAGCGATGGGGGCCCGACCGGGAACACTGAAGCTTTCTTT. The whole variable domain, remainder taken from reference TRBV19 and TRBJ1-1, is DGGITQSPKYLFRKEGQNVTLSCEQNLNHDAMYWYRQDPGQGLRLIYYSQIVNDFQKGDIAEGYSVSREKKESFPLTVTSAQKNPTAFYLCASSDGGPTGNTEAFFGQGTRLTVV.

This clonotype is judged medium-sized. The chain recombines TRBV6-5 with TRBJ2-1, with TRBD2 matching over 7 bases. This CDR3 has 13 amino acids. Germline CDR1 reads MNHEY; CDR2 reads SVGAGI. V lost 4 bases to trimming and J lost 7 bases; unmatched junction nucleotides: 4. CDR3 in amino acids: CASSFGEGNEQFF. The CDR3 DNA is TGTGCCAGCAGTTTCGGGGAGGGGAATGAGCAGTTCTTC.

By share, this clonotype counts as medium-sized. The V gene is TRBV19, the J gene TRBJ1-6; D remains unclear. The CDR3 covers 14 residues. CDR1 LNHDA and CDR2 SQIVND come from the germline V gene (reference sequence). The V gene lost 3 bases and the J gene lost 8 bases, with 11 bases spanning the gap. The CDR3 loop reads CASSIPGSHSPLHF. CDR3 DNA sequence: TGTGCCAGTAGTATCCCCGGGAGTCATTCACCCCTCCACTTT.

This clonotype came up many times. The rearrangement joins TRBV12-3 or TRBV12-4 to TRBJ2-1; 7 bases align to TRBD1. This CDR3 is 14 amino acids long. Trimming at V came to 6 bases and at J to 9 bases, leaving 11 bases not matched to a gene. The CDR3 protein is CASRRNDRAGEQFF. The CDR3 region has the DNA TGTGCCAGCAGAAGAAACGACAGGGCAGGTGAGCAGTTCTTC.

This clonotype was observed a handful of times. The V call is TRBV10-3, the J call TRBJ2-5; 7 nucleotides align to TRBD2. V trimming: 10 bases; J trimming: 5 bases; junction bases outside the gene matches: 13. Per germline, CDR1 ENHRY and CDR2 SYGVKD. The CDR3 has 14 amino acids. For the CDR3, the DNA is TGTGCCACGTCCGGGGGGATAACTATGGAGACCCAGTACTTC. The encoded protein is CATSGGITMETQYF.

This clonotype is termed medium-sized. The J gene is TRBJ2-3, the V gene TRBV29-1, with D tentatively TRBD1 (6 bases). Per the germline V gene, CDR1 is SQVTM and CDR2 is ANQGSEA. There are 14 residues in the CDR3. V shed 5 bases and J shed 2 bases, with 14 bases lying between them. The CDR3 loop is CSVTGSSTTDTQYF. In DNA, the CDR3 is TGCAGCGTTACAGGGAGTTCCACCACAGATACGCAGTATTTT.

This clonotype came up a few times. This sequence joins TRBV5-6 and TRBJ1-6; TRBD1 agrees at 8 bases. The CDR3 length is 15 residues. With 4 bases clipped from V and 7 bases from J, the junction kept 7 bases outside the gene matches. Germline CDR1 reads SGHDT; CDR2 reads YYEEEE. The chain's CDR3 is CASSAGTGFNSPLHF. The CDR3 nucleotides read TGTGCCAGCAGCGCCGGGACAGGATTCAATTCACCCCTCCACTTT.

The genes are TRBV5-4 and TRBJ1-4, with D possibly TRBD1 on 6 matching bases. V was shortened by 4 bases and J by 6 bases, with 13 bases between the two germline ends. This CDR3 is built from 14 residues. The germline V gene has CDR1 SGHNT and CDR2 YYREEE (reference sequence). CDR3 bases: TGTGCCAGCAGCCTACAGGGCTCTGATGAAAAACTGTTTTTT. It is translated as CASSLQGSDEKLFF. The whole variable domain, filled in from reference TRBV5-4 and TRBJ1-4, reads ETGVTQSPTHLIKTRGQQVTLRCSSQSGHNTVSWYQQALGQGPQFIFQYYREEENGRGNFPPRFSGLQFPNYSSELNVNALELDDSALYLCASSLQGSDEKLFFGSGTQLSVL.

This chain connects TRBV11-1 to TRBJ1-2; tentatively, D is TRBD1 (5 bases). V was clipped by 5 bases and J by 13 bases, with 26 bases between them. Germline CDR1 and CDR2: SGHAT and FQDESV (reference sequence). CDR3 length: 15 amino acids. The CDR3 sequence is CASSQIRDATSWGTF. The CDR3 DNA reads as TGTGCCAGCAGCCAAATCCGGGACGCGACGTCTTGGGGCACCTTC. Drawing the rest from reference TRBV11-1 and TRBJ1-2, the complete variable domain is EAEVAQSPRYKITEKSQAVAFWCDPISGHATLYWYRQILGQGPELLVQFQDESVVDDSQLPKDRFSAERLKGVDSTLKIQPAELGDSAMYLCASSQIRDATSWGTFGSGTRLTVV.

The rearrangement joins TRBV5-4 to TRBJ1-6; 7 nucleotides agree with TRBD1. The CDR3 is made up of 15 amino acids. V shed 5 bases, J shed 4 bases, and the junction held 6 bases outside the gene matches. The germline CDR1 and CDR2 sequences are SGHNT and YYREEE (reference sequence). For the CDR3, the DNA is TGTGCCAGCAGGGACCGGGACAGTTATAATTCACCCCTCCACTTT. Amino acids: CASRDRDSYNSPLHF.

This clonotype was seen a few times. V gene TRBV27 combines with J gene TRBJ1-3; no reliable D call. The length of the CDR3 is 16 residues. Trimming left V 2 bases short and J 0 bases short, with 11 bases between. The V gene's germline CDR1 is MNHEY and CDR2 SMNVEV (reference sequence). The CDR3 spells CASSLGFTTSGNTIYF. The CDR3 bases are TGTGCCAGCAGTTTAGGTTTCACTACCTCTGGAAACACCATATATTTT.

The chain combines TRBV15 with TRBJ1-1; no definite D call. This CDR3 has 13 amino acids. V lost 0 bases and J 4 bases, leaving 6 bases between the germline ends. CDR1 is LNHNV and CDR2 is YYDKDF in the germline V gene (reference sequence). CDR3 DNA sequence: TGTGCCACCAGCAGAGATGGACCCACTGAAGCTTTCTTT. This codes for CATSRDGPTEAFF.

A word on this clonotype: A clone one base away is much larger, so this may be a read error. The chain joins TRBV27 to TRBJ2-1; TRBD2 matches at 8 bases. CDR3 length: 16 amino acids. V lost 3 bases and J lost 9; bases outside the gene matches: 13. In germline, CDR1 is MNHEY, CDR2 SMNVEV (reference sequence). The CDR3 bases are TGTGCCAGCAGTTTCCTTCCCGGGGGGGTCACGGCTGAGCAGTTCTTC. As protein: CASSFLPGGVTAEQFF.

This clonotype was seen ten or more times. The V call is TRBV6-5, the J call TRBJ1-1, with no clear D. Germline V gene lookup returns CDR1 MNHEY and CDR2 SVGAGI. V was trimmed by 3 bases and J by 4 bases, leaving 6 bases between them. The CDR3 has 12 amino acids. The CDR3 sequence: CASSYLGTEAFF. As DNA, the CDR3 is TGTGCCAGCAGTTATCTTGGCACTGAAGCTTTCTTT.

This clonotype was observed at least ten times. The V gene is TRBV6-5, the J gene TRBJ2-7; 8 nucleotides align to TRBD1. The junction had 6 bases not matched to a gene; V was cut back by 5 bases and J by 3 bases. Germline V gene sequence: CDR1 MNHEY, CDR2 SVGAGI. This CDR3 has 14 residues. This CDR3 is CASSPGQGGYEQYF. The CDR3 coding sequence is TGTGCCAGCAGTCCAGGACAGGGTGGCTACGAGCAGTACTTC.

This clonotype was counted ten times or more. CDR3 residues: CASSYEGTEAFF. The CDR3, as DNA: TGTGCCAGCAGTTACGAGGGAACTGAAGCTTTCTTT. V and J are TRBV12-3 or TRBV12-4 and TRBJ1-1; D is uncertain. This CDR3 comprises 12 residues. V was shortened by 4 bases and J by 5 bases, with 8 bases between the two germline ends.

The V gene is TRBV28, the J gene TRBJ1-3; D uncertain. Germline CDR1 MDHEN, CDR2 SYDVKM. The CDR3 has 14 residues. V lost 2 bases and J lost 3, with 8 bases in between. CDR3 nucleotides: TGTGCCAGCAGTTTAACCAGAGTTGGAAACACCATATATTTT. Translating gives CASSLTRVGNTIYF.

The V call is TRBV12-3 or TRBV12-4, the J call TRBJ1-5; possible D gene TRBD1, 5 bases. The CDR3 consists of 14 residues. V was cut by 5 bases and J by 4 bases, with 12 bases left in between. The CDR3 coding sequence is TGTGCCAGCAGTCCCGGGGGGGGGAATCAGCCCCAGCATTTT. It encodes CASSPGGGNQPQHF.

V usage is TRBV18 and J usage is TRBJ1-1; unclear D gene. Germline V gene sequence: CDR1 KGHSH, CDR2 LQKENI. Between the trimmed V and J ends, which lost 6 bases and 3 bases, there was a span of 11 bases. The CDR3 is 13 amino acids. The CDR3 sequence is CASSPSWDTEAFF. DNA for the CDR3: TGTGCCAGCTCTCCAAGTTGGGACACTGAAGCTTTCTTT.

This clonotype counts as medium-sized (0.01 to 0.1%). This chain links TRBV19 with TRBJ2-3; perhaps TRBD1 as D (5 bases). Deletions cut 3 bases from V and 0 bases from J, with 10 bases between. CDR1 is LNHDA, CDR2 SQIVND, per germline (reference sequence). The CDR3 is 15 residues long. In nucleotides, the CDR3 is TGTGCCAGTAGTATTGACAGTAGTAGCACAGATACGCAGTATTTT. Translating gives CASSIDSSSTDTQYF.

The J gene is TRBJ2-1, the V gene TRBV4-3; D not certain. The CDR3 is 15 amino acids. Germline CDR1 and CDR2: LGHNA and YSLEER. Deletions cut 0 bases from V and 10 bases from J, with 16 bases between. The CDR3 loop reads CASSQEGRGGREQFF. The CDR3 region has the DNA TGCGCCAGCAGCCAAGAAGGCCGAGGTGGACGGGAGCAGTTCTTC.

This clonotype was seen at least ten times. V gene TRBV5-6 combines with J gene TRBJ1-4; 9 bases are shared with TRBD1. This CDR3 is 15 amino acids long. In germline, CDR1 is SGHDT, CDR2 YYEEEE. Trimming at V came to 3 bases and at J to 6 bases, leaving 6 bases not matched to a gene. The CDR3 loop is CASSSRQGVYEKLFF. The CDR3 nucleotides read TGTGCCAGCAGCTCCAGACAGGGGGTATATGAAAAACTGTTTTTT.

The chain uses TRBV5-1 and TRBJ1-1, with D perhaps matching TRBD1 (6 bases). This CDR3 is 15 amino acids long. Germline CDR1 SGHRS, CDR2 YFSETQ. V lost 0 bases and J 1 base, leaving 10 bases between the germline ends. Written as DNA, the CDR3 is TGCGCCAGCAGCTTGGAGGGGGTCCAGAACACTGAAGCTTTCTTT. Residues: CASSLEGVQNTEAFF.

This clonotype showed up just a few times. The J gene is TRBJ2-7, the V gene TRBV6-2 or TRBV6-3, with D maybe TRBD2 (5 bases). The CDR3 contains 15 residues. CDR1 and CDR2 from the germline V gene are MNHEY and SVGEGT. Trimming removed 8 bases at V and 0 bases at J, with 17 bases between. CDR3 region: CASGDTGRSSYEQYF. CDR3 nucleotides: TGTGCCAGCGGTGACACGGGGAGAAGCTCCTACGAGCAGTACTTC.

This chain uses TRBV29-1 with TRBJ2-1; 9 nucleotides match TRBD1. This CDR3 is built from 13 residues. J gave up 3 bases and V 6 bases, and 3 bases lay outside the gene matches. CDR1 is SQVTM and CDR2 is ANQGSEA in the germline V gene. CDR3 nucleotides: TGCAGCGTGGGGACAGGGTTCTACAATGAGCAGTTCTTC. Its protein is CSVGTGFYNEQFF.

In its sample, this clonotype was seen once. Just one base apart from a much larger clone, this may be a read error. This chain joins TRBV6-1 and TRBJ1-6, with a tentative D call TRBD1 (5 bases). The CDR3 covers 17 residues. The germline V gene has CDR1 MNHNS and CDR2 SASEGT. In nucleotides, the CDR3 is TGTGCCAGCAGTGCGGAGGGTTGGGGCTCCTATAATTCACCCCTCCTCTTT. Protein product: CASSAEGWGSYNSPLLF.